The 24 T cell receptor beta chains below were found in one sample sequenced in a study of CD8+CD57+ T cells in acquired aplastic anemia. TCR beta VDJ and CDR3 profiling used genomic DNA as template. MiXCR was run by TCRdb on the reads, yielding one entry per CDR3 protein. The sample includes approximately 180,000 distinct CDR3 sequences, roughly 50% of them seen just once. All patients picked for sequencing had shown, by flow cytometry, an expansion of CD8+CD57+ cells. Sequenced input: sorted CD4+, CD8+, or CD8+CD57+ T cells (not recorded which) from PBMCs. The receptors shown here come from a human donor with aplastic anemia.

The chain joins TRBV2 to TRBJ1-2; D may be TRBD1 (6 bases). The V gene's germline CDR1 is SNHLY and CDR2 FYNNEI. The V end lost 8 bases, the J end lost 0 bases, and 16 bases lay between the germline ends. This CDR3 contains 15 residues. The CDR3 region has the DNA TGTGCCAGCCGCTCTGACAGGACCTCTAACTATGGCTACACCTTC. This gives the protein CASRSDRTSNYGYTF.

The rearrangement uses TRBV2 and TRBJ2-3, with D possibly TRBD2 on 6 matching bases. The CDR3 has 12 residues. Looked up from germline, CDR1 is SNHLY and CDR2 is FYNNEI. V was clipped by 6 bases and J by 4 bases, with 8 bases between them. For the CDR3, the DNA is TGTGCCAGCAGACGCGGGGCAGATACGCAGTATTTT. This encodes CASRRGADTQYF.

The V and J genes are TRBV28 and TRBJ1-6; D remains unclear. The germline CDR1 and CDR2 sequences are MDHEN and SYDVKM. The CDR3 has 14 residues. Deletions cut 3 bases from V and 12 bases from J, with 15 bases between. CDR3 amino acids: CASSFTKLKRPLHF. CDR3 DNA: TGTGCCAGCAGTTTTACGAAACTAAAAAGACCCCTCCACTTT. Full variable domain (rest looked up from reference TRBV28 and TRBJ1-6): DVKVTQSSRYLVKRTGEKVFLECVQDMDHENMFWYRQDPGLGLRLIYFSYDVKMKEKGDIPEGYSVSREKKERFSLILESASTNQTSMYLCASSFTKLKRPLHFGNGTRLTVT.

This chain connects TRBV25-1 to TRBJ1-1, with D hard to call. V was cut by 5 bases and J by 4 bases, with 14 bases left in between. This CDR3 is built from 14 residues. Germline CDR1 MGHDK, CDR2 SYGVNS. CDR3 bases: TGTGCCAGCAGTCCGGCCGGGAGAGGCACTGAAGCTTTCTTT. Translation: CASSPAGRGTEAFF.

The V gene is TRBV7-2, the J gene TRBJ2-7; D ambiguous. V lost 4 bases and J lost 1, with 11 bases in between. This CDR3 is 14 amino acids long. Germline loops: CDR1 SGHTA, CDR2 FQGNSA. The CDR3 nucleotides are TGTGCCAGCAGCTATATAAGCCCTTCCTACGAGCAGTACTTC. Its protein is CASSYISPSYEQYF.

The chain links TRBV30 to TRBJ1-5; 7 positions match TRBD1. The CDR3 consists of 15 residues. Trimming at V came to 2 bases and at J to 5 bases, leaving 9 bases not matched to a gene. Germline V gives CDR1 GTSNPN, CDR2 SVGIG (reference sequence). The CDR3 DNA reads as TGTGCCTGGAGTTTAGGGGACAGCCGCGATCAGCCCCAGCATTTT. Translated: CAWSLGDSRDQPQHF.

The genes are TRBV20-1 and TRBJ2-5; TRBD1 or TRBD2 may be the D gene (7 bases each). The V gene's germline CDR1 is DFQATT and CDR2 SNEGSKA (reference sequence). The length of the CDR3 is 16 residues. V dropped 2 bases and J dropped 5 bases, with 21 bases sitting between them. CDR3 coding DNA: TGCAGTGCTAGACCCAACAGGGGCGGGAGTGGGGAGACCCAGTACTTC. It codes for CSARPNRGGSGETQYF.

This clonotype was picked up one time. This sequence joins TRBV6-5 and TRBJ1-2; D might be TRBD1 (6 bases). Germline CDR1 reads MNHEY; CDR2 reads SVGAGI. This CDR3 is built from 17 residues. V lost 0 bases and J lost 0, with 14 bases in between. As DNA, the CDR3 is TGTGCCAGCAGTTACTCGACGGGACAAACCTCTAACTATGGCTACACCTTC. It specifies CASSYSTGQTSNYGYTF.

This clonotype was recorded many times. The chain uses TRBV7-9 and TRBJ2-7; TRBD2 aligns across 7 bases. The V segment lost 5 bases and the J segment 5 bases; nucleotides outside the gene matches: 9. CDR1 is SEHNR and CDR2 is FQNEAQ in the germline V gene (reference sequence). The CDR3 has 14 residues. Here the CDR3 DNA reads TGTGCCAGCAGCCCCGGGACTAAGTTCCACGAGCAGTACTTC. This gives the protein CASSPGTKFHEQYF.

This clonotype was observed at least ten times. CDR3 nucleotide sequence: TGTGCCAGCAGCTTAGATCAGGCGGGGGGGAGCTCTGGGGCCAACGTCCTGACTTTC. This encodes CASSLDQAGGSSGANVLTF. The rearrangement uses TRBV11-2 and TRBJ2-6, with 9 nucleotides matching TRBD2. The CDR3 consists of 19 residues. Germline V CDR1 and CDR2: SGHAT, FQNNGV. Losses at the gene ends were 0 bases for V and 0 bases for J; bases not matched to a gene: 6.

To note about this clonotype: The junction does not match germline at one end; this may be a read error. The chain is built from TRBV9 and TRBJ2-5; no clear D gene. The length of the CDR3 is 16 residues. Germline CDR1 is SGDLS and CDR2 is YYNGEE. The DNA of the CDR3 is TGTGCCAGCAGCGTAGACCCCGTCGGTCGGTTAGAGACCCGGTACTTC. It encodes CASSVDPVGRLETRYF.

This clonotype was counted many times. V and J are TRBV10-3 and TRBJ2-7; D possibly corresponds to TRBD1 (7 bases). This CDR3 is built from 13 residues. Trimming took 4 bases from V and 3 from J, leaving 10 bases between them. CDR1 and CDR2 (germline): ENHRY, SYGVKD. The DNA of the CDR3 is TGTGCCATCAGTGTCCAGGGGGGCTACGAGCAGTACTTC. Protein product: CAISVQGGYEQYF.

This clonotype was detected ten times or more. The chain recombines TRBV5-1 with TRBJ2-7, with D perhaps assigned TRBD1 or TRBD2 (5 bases each). This CDR3 is built from 16 residues. The V and J ends lost 0 bases and 0 bases respectively, with 13 bases between them. Germline values: CDR1 SGHRS, CDR2 YFSETQ. In DNA form, the CDR3 reads TGCGCCAGCAGCTTGGAATGGGGGTCAAGCTCCTACGAGCAGTACTTC. Translating it yields CASSLEWGSSSYEQYF.

This clonotype came up a few times. With a much larger clone just one base away, this may be a read error. The CDR3 loop is CASSWGTGSTDTQHF. The CDR3, as DNA: TGTGCCAGCAGCTGGGGGACAGGGAGCACAGATACGCAGCATTTT. The chain carries TRBV7-8 and TRBJ2-3, with 9 nucleotides matching TRBD1. The DNA matches TRBJ1-5 better at its end, which makes the J call doubtful. CDR3 size: 15 residues. Germline V gene lookup returns CDR1 SGHVS and CDR2 FQNEAQ.

This chain links TRBV25-1 with TRBJ2-3, with TRBD2 identical over 10 bases. Germline CDR1 is MGHDK and CDR2 is SYGVNS. J lost 4 bases, V lost 0 bases, and 10 bases had no gene match. The CDR3 consists of 18 residues. The CDR3 nucleotides read TGTGCCAGCAGTGAATATGGAATAGCGGGAGGTGTAGCAGATACGCAGTATTTT. Translating gives CASSEYGIAGGVADTQYF.

Of note for this clonotype: Just one base apart from a much larger clone, this may be a read error. This sequence joins TRBV12-3 or TRBV12-4 and TRBJ2-7; D may be TRBD2 (5 bases). The CDR3 is 15 amino acids. The DNA of the CDR3 is TGTGCCAGCAGTCCGTCCCGGGGTCTAACCTACGATCAGTACTTC. This translates into CASSPSRGLTYDQYF.

The chain uses TRBV29-1 and TRBJ1-2; tentatively, D is TRBD1 (5 bases). The CDR3 length is 14 residues. V was cut by 3 bases and J by 0 bases, with 11 bases left in between. Per germline, CDR1 SQVTM and CDR2 ANQGSEA. CDR3: CSVEKQGTNYGYTF. The CDR3 DNA is TGCAGCGTTGAGAAGCAGGGTACTAACTATGGCTACACCTTC.

V is TRBV6-4 and J is TRBJ2-6, with a tentative D call TRBD1 (6 bases). V was clipped by 10 bases and J by 4 bases, with 14 bases between them. CDR1 is MRHNA and CDR2 is SNTAGT in the germline V gene. The CDR3 is made up of 14 amino acids. CDR3 region: CAIRGVYGANVLTF. DNA of the CDR3: TGTGCCATCAGGGGTGTGTACGGGGCCAACGTCCTGACTTTC.

The CDR3 here is CASSAGGTQYF. The DNA of the CDR3 is TGTGCCAGCAGTGCGGGTGGGACCCAGTACTTC. This chain links TRBV2 with TRBJ2-5; D not certain. Trimming took off 4 bases at V and 7 bases at J, with 7 bases between the two ends. The CDR3 extends over 11 amino acids. Germline V gene sequence: CDR1 SNHLY, CDR2 FYNNEI.

The chain employs TRBV20-1 and TRBJ1-1; possibly TRBD1 for D (5 bases). This CDR3 is built from 13 residues. Germline lookup yields CDR1 DFQATT and CDR2 SNEGSKA (reference sequence). V lost 0 bases to trimming and J lost 5 bases, with 10 bases between them. CDR3 sequence reads: CSARDTGLTEAFF. DNA of the CDR3: TGCAGTGCTAGAGATACGGGGCTGACTGAAGCTTTCTTT.

This clonotype was recorded many times. The chain links TRBV2 to TRBJ1-3; weak D call: TRBD1 (5 bases). The CDR3 has 15 amino acids. Trimming stripped 5 bases from V and 6 bases from J, with 17 bases between. CDR1 is SNHLY, CDR2 FYNNEI, per germline. The CDR3 coding sequence is TGTGCCAGCAGTCCTACAGGTTCGGAAGTAAACACCATATATTTT. Translated, it gives CASSPTGSEVNTIYF.

Note on this clonotype: A much larger clone differs from this one at a single base, so this may be a read error. V and J are TRBV25-1 and TRBJ2-2; D might be TRBD2 (6 bases). CDR3 size: 12 residues. CDR1 and CDR2 (germline): MGHDK, SYGVNS. CDR3 sequence reads: CTSSQAGGELFF. The CDR3 DNA follows: TGTACCAGCAGCCAAGCGGGCGGGGAGCTGTTTTTT.

This clonotype was observed many times. The chain links TRBV20-1 to TRBJ2-7; D is perhaps TRBD1 or TRBD2 (5 bases each). CDR1 DFQATT and CDR2 SNEGSKA come from the germline V gene (reference sequence). Trimming removed 3 bases at V and 2 bases at J, with 11 bases between. The CDR3 sequence is 13 residues long. The CDR3 is CSARGTGPYEQYF. CDR3 in DNA: TGCAGTGCTAGGGGGACGGGACCCTACGAGCAGTACTTC.

The chain is built from TRBV20-1 and TRBJ2-1; D is possibly TRBD2 (5 bases). Per the germline V gene, CDR1 is DFQATT and CDR2 is SNEGSKA (reference sequence). This CDR3 is built from 14 residues. The V end lost 1 base, the J end lost 8 bases, and 15 bases lay between the germline ends. CDR3 loop: CSARGGGVEDEQFF. CDR3 DNA sequence: TGCAGTGCTAGAGGCGGCGGAGTGGAGGATGAGCAGTTCTTC.